Described below is a single TCR beta chain sequence and its context. A case of COVID-19 had been met by exposed participants within 2 weeks before study entry. Authors' methods: Nucleated cell counts were estimated from reference gene primer amplification. The table came from immunoSEQ multiplex PCR; TCRdb's copy has only in-frame clones and leaves some out. V, J and clone size derive from that table, while D and trimming were established from the DNA sequence. Counted here are more than 300,000 clones, around nine tenths occurring once; the ten biggest clones make up around 3.9%. This specimen belongs to a study of blood T cell repertoires in COVID-19. The CDR3 has 11 residues. Deletions cut 10 bases from V and 4 bases from J, with 8 bases between. The germline V gene encodes CDR1 LNHDA and CDR2 SQIVND (reference sequence).

The receptor was derived from a woman younger than 45 who had been exposed to COVID-19. What was sequenced was PBMCs or T cells enriched from blood (not recorded which). The chain combines TRBV19 with TRBJ1-5; maybe TRBD1 (5 bases). CDR3 nucleotides: TGTGCCACCGGGGGTAATCAGCCCCAGCATTTT. This translates into CATGGNQPQHF.